One T cell receptor (beta chain) is described in this entry. This record comes from a study of identical twins. One entry per CDR3 protein results from TCRdb running MiXCR on the 5' RACE reads. The sample consists of under 350,000 distinct CDR3 sequences, 8% to 9.5% of them appearing once. The sample was also reused in another study, on yellow fever vaccine responses in identical twins.

Sequenced sample: CD8+ T cells sorted from blood. The clonotype originates from a woman aged 18-29 years in good health.

CDR3 sequence reads: CASSLWASGSTDTQYF. The CDR3 DNA is TGTGCCAGCAGCTTATGGGCTAGCGGGAGTACAGATACGCAGTATTTT. The V and J genes are TRBV7-6 and TRBJ2-3; TRBD2 agrees at 10 bases. The CDR3 consists of 16 residues. From germline, CDR1 is SGHVS and CDR2 FNYEAQ. The V segment lost 2 bases and the J segment 3 bases; nucleotides outside the gene matches: 5.